The rows below give T cell receptor beta chains drawn from one sample of a study of regulatory T cells in long-lasting Graves disease. From the multiplex PCR reads, TCRdb called clonotypes with MiXCR, one entry per CDR3 protein. This sample has 300,000 to 400,000 distinct CDR3 sequences, with around 15% found just once. The sequences come from peripheral blood mononuclear cells (PBMCs), collected at new diagnosis, from a patient treated with antithyroid drugs. The source of these receptors is a female donor with Graves disease. The CDR3 runs from the conserved cysteine through the conserved F or W. The D gene is left open where the match is weak. Clone size is given for some rows only: seen once, a few or many times, or a class if the clone is expanded.

j_gene: TRBJ2-4; abundance: many; v_gene: TRBV7-2; d_gene: .; CDR3aa: CASSLAGGAKNIQYF; CDR3nt: TGTGCCAGCAGCTTAGCAGGGGGGGCCAAAAACATTCAGTACTTC
j_gene: TRBJ1-6; abundance: many; v_gene: TRBV20-1; d_gene: TRBD1; CDR3aa: CSATVPDRGPSPLHF; CDR3nt: TGCAGTGCTACCGTACCGGACAGGGGGCCTTCACCCCTCCACTTT
j_gene: TRBJ1-1; abundance: .; v_gene: TRBV11-2; d_gene: .; CDR3aa: CASSERLNTEAFF; CDR3nt: TGTGCCAGCAGCGAAAGACTGAACACTGAAGCTTTCTTT
j_gene: TRBJ1-5; abundance: .; v_gene: TRBV6-1; d_gene: .; CDR3aa: CASSLTLPGQPQHF; CDR3nt: TGTGCCAGCAGTCTCACTCTCCCCGGTCAGCCCCAGCATTTT
j_gene: TRBJ2-4; abundance: many; v_gene: TRBV6-2/TRBV6-3; d_gene: .; CDR3aa: CASRNGAGNIQYF; CDR3nt: TGTGCCAGCAGGAACGGCGCGGGGAACATTCAGTACTTC
j_gene: TRBJ2-7; abundance: few; v_gene: TRBV29-1; d_gene: .; CDR3aa: CSVESGPKDSYEQYF; CDR3nt: TGCAGCGTTGAATCCGGACCGAAAGATTCCTACGAGCAGTACTTC
j_gene: TRBJ2-7; abundance: .; v_gene: TRBV10-3; d_gene: .; CDR3aa: CAISESGETYEQYF; CDR3nt: TGTGCCATCAGTGAGTCGGGCGAAACCTACGAGCAGTACTTC
j_gene: TRBJ2-3; abundance: many; v_gene: TRBV7-2; d_gene: .; CDR3aa: CASSYRDIYTDTQYF; CDR3nt: TGTGCCAGCAGCTACCGGGACATCTACACAGATACGCAGTATTTT
j_gene: TRBJ2-4; abundance: few; v_gene: TRBV12-3/TRBV12-4; d_gene: .; CDR3aa: CASSYSSTASYF; CDR3nt: TGTGCCAGCAGTTACTCATCTACGGCAAGCTACTTC
j_gene: TRBJ2-7; abundance: .; v_gene: TRBV20-1; d_gene: .; CDR3aa: CSARGSGAAVSYEQYF; CDR3nt: TGCAGTGCTAGAGGTTCAGGAGCGGCTGTCTCCTACGAGCAGTACTTC
j_gene: TRBJ2-3; abundance: many; v_gene: TRBV5-1; d_gene: TRBD2; CDR3aa: CASSSGTSGSYTDTQYF; CDR3nt: TGCGCCAGCAGCTCCGGGACTAGCGGGTCCTACACAGATACGCAGTATTTT
j_gene: TRBJ2-4; abundance: many; v_gene: TRBV19; d_gene: TRBD1; CDR3aa: CASRSRQGARDIQYF; CDR3nt: TGTGCCAGTAGGTCTCGGCAGGGGGCGAGAGACATTCAGTACTTC
j_gene: TRBJ1-2; abundance: many; v_gene: TRBV5-1; d_gene: TRBD1; CDR3aa: CASSPTGQEFGYTF; CDR3nt: TGCGCCAGCAGCCCGACGGGACAGGAATTCGGCTACACCTTC
j_gene: TRBJ1-1; abundance: many; v_gene: TRBV3-1; d_gene: .; CDR3aa: CASSPAGSGETEAFF; CDR3nt: TGTGCCAGCAGCCCGGCGGGGTCAGGGGAGACTGAAGCTTTCTTT
j_gene: TRBJ2-3; abundance: many; v_gene: TRBV11-2; d_gene: TRBD2; CDR3aa: CASSSWAGESTDTQYF; CDR3nt: TGTGCCAGCAGTTCATGGGCGGGGGAGTCCACAGATACGCAGTATTTT
j_gene: TRBJ1-2; abundance: many; v_gene: TRBV6-5; d_gene: TRBD1; CDR3aa: CASSYSDRVNTF; CDR3nt: TGTGCCAGCAGTTACTCGGACAGGGTGAATACCTTC
j_gene: TRBJ2-4; abundance: many; v_gene: TRBV6-1; d_gene: .; CDR3aa: CASSRLGENIQYF; CDR3nt: TGTGCCAGCAGTCGTTTGGGGGAAAACATTCAGTACTTC
j_gene: TRBJ1-2; abundance: .; v_gene: TRBV12-3/TRBV12-4; d_gene: .; CDR3aa: CASSLYGIYGYTF; CDR3nt: TGTGCCAGCAGTTTATATGGAATCTATGGCTACACCTTC
j_gene: TRBJ2-7; abundance: many; v_gene: TRBV20-1; d_gene: TRBD2; CDR3aa: CSARSLAGSSYEQYF; CDR3nt: TGCAGTGCTAGGTCGCTAGCGGGGAGCTCCTACGAGCAGTACTTC
j_gene: TRBJ2-3; abundance: few; v_gene: TRBV11-2; d_gene: .; CDR3aa: CASGTDNTDTQYF; CDR3nt: TGTGCCAGCGGGACTGATAACACAGATACGCAGTATTTT
j_gene: TRBJ2-3; abundance: few; v_gene: TRBV2; d_gene: .; CDR3aa: CASSDWGPDTQYF; CDR3nt: TGTGCCAGCAGTGACTGGGGCCCAGATACGCAGTATTTT
j_gene: TRBJ1-2; abundance: many; v_gene: TRBV4-1; d_gene: .; CDR3aa: CASSQGTSGDVGYGYTF; CDR3nt: TGCGCCAGCAGCCAAGGGACGTCAGGGGATGTGGGGTATGGCTACACCTTC
j_gene: TRBJ1-3; abundance: few; v_gene: TRBV18; d_gene: .; CDR3aa: CASSPGQSAGNTIYF; CDR3nt: TGTGCCAGCTCACCTGGACAGTCTGCTGGAAACACCATATATTTT
j_gene: TRBJ1-2; abundance: many; v_gene: TRBV28; d_gene: .; CDR3aa: CASSLGHNYGYTF; CDR3nt: TGTGCCAGCAGTTTAGGCCATAACTATGGCTACACCTTC